This entry describes one T cell receptor (beta chain). The data belong to a study of blood T cell repertoires in COVID-19. Study summary: From the United States, Italy and Spain came samples of acute and convalescent COVID-19. T cells, B-cell-depleted T cells, or PBMCs supplied cDNA or gDNA.

In the original processing: Amplification of reference gene primers provided the estimated nucleated cell counts. The method was immunoSEQ multiplex PCR; TCRdb's version includes in-frame clones alone and lacks a portion of them. D and trimming come from the DNA, and the V and J calls and clone size come from that table. The repertoire holds fewer than 300,000 clones, with about 85% as singletons. The germline gives CDR1 SNHLY, CDR2 FYNNEI. This CDR3 has 17 amino acids. V was cut by 6 bases and J by 2 bases, with 20 bases left in between. The source is a human donor in a cohort sampled during active COVID-19. V and J are TRBV2 and TRBJ2-1, with D tentatively TRBD1 (6 bases). Sequencing used peripheral blood. In DNA form, the CDR3 reads TGTGCCAGCAGACCCCCCCCCGGGACAACGGCCTACAATGAGCAGTTCTTC. It specifies CASRPPPGTTAYNEQFF.